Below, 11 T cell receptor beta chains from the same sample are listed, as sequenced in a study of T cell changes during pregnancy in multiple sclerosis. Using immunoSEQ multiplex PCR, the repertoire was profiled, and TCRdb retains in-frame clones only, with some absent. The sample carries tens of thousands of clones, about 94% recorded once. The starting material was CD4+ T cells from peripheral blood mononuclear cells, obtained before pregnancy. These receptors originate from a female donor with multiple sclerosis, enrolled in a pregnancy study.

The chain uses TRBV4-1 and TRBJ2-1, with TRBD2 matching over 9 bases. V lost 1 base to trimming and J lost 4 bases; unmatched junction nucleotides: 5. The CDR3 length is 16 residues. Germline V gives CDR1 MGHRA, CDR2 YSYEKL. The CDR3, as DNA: TGCGCCAGCAGCCAAGGATCTAGCGGGACGTACAATGAGCAGTTCTTC. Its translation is CASSQGSSGTYNEQFF.

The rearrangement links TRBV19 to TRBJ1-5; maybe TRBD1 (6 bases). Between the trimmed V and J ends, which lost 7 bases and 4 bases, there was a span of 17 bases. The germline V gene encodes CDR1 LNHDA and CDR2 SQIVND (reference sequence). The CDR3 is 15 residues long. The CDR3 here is CASKSRDNGNQPQHF. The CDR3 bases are TGTGCCAGTAAAAGCCGGGACAATGGTAATCAGCCCCAGCATTTT.

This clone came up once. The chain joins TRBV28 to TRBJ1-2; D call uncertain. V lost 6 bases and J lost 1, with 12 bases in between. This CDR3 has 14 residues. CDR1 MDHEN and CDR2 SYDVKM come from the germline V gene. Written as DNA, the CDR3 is TGTGCCAGCAGCCCTGTCGGTTATAACTATGGCTACACCTTC. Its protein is CASSPVGYNYGYTF.

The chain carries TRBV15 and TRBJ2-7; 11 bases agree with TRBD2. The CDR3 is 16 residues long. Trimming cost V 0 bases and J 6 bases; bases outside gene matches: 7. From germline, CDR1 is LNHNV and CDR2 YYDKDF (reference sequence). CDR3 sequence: CATSREGTSGSFEQYF. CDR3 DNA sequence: TGTGCCACCAGCAGAGAGGGAACTAGCGGGAGTTTCGAGCAGTACTTC.

CDR3 region: CASSITSRESIQYF. In nucleotides, the CDR3 is TGTGCCAGCTCGATTACCTCCAGGGAAAGCATTCAGTACTTC. The chain is built from TRBV18 and TRBJ2-4; D might be TRBD1 (5 bases). The V and J ends lost 6 bases and 9 bases respectively, with 18 bases between them. Germline loops: CDR1 KGHSH, CDR2 LQKENI. The CDR3 is 14 amino acids.

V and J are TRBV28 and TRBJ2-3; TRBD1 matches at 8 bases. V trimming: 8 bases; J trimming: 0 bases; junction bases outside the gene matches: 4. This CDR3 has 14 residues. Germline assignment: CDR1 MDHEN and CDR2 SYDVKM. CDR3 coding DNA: TGTGCCAGCTGCCGGGACAGGAGCACAGATACGCAGTATTTT. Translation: CASCRDRSTDTQYF.

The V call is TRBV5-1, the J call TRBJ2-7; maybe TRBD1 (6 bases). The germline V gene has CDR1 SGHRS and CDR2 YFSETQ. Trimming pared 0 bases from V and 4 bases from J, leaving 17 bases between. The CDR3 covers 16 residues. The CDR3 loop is CASSLGLQDSGYEQYF. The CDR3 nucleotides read TGCGCCAGCAGCTTGGGTCTTCAGGACAGTGGTTACGAGCAGTACTTC.

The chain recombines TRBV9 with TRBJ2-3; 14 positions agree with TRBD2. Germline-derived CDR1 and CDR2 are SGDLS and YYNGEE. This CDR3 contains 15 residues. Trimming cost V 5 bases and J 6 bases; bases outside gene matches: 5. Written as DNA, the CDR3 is TGTGCCAGCAGGGGACTAGCGGGAGACAGCGATACGCAGTATTTT. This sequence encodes CASRGLAGDSDTQYF.

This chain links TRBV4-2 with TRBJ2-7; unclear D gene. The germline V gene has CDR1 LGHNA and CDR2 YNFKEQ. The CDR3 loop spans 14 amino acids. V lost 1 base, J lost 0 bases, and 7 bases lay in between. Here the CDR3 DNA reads TGTGCCAGCAGCCAAGGGGCAGCCTCCTACGAGCAGTACTTC. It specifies CASSQGAASYEQYF.

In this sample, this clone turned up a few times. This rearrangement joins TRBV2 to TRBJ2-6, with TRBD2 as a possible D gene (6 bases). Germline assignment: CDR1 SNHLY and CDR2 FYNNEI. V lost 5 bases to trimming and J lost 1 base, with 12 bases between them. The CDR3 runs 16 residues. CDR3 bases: TGTGCCAGCAGTTGGGACGGGAGATCTGGGGCCAACGTCCTGACTTTC. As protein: CASSWDGRSGANVLTF.

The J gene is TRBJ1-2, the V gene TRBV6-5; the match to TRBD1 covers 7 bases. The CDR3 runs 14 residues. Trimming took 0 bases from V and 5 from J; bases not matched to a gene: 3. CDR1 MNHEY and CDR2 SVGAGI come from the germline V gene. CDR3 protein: CASSYSNRGYGYTF. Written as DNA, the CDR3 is TGTGCCAGCAGTTACTCAAACAGGGGTTATGGCTACACCTTC.